This T cell receptor (beta chain) was identified during a study of beta chain features in type 1 diabetes. Across the study: All samples together contributed 90 million to 130 million sorted cells for examination. General study findings and limits: The naive, central memory and Treg TCRB repertoires of patients appeared to be more similar to one another than those of healthy donors. TCRB CDR3s were moderately but significantly shorter in Type 1 diabetes patients in all four CD4+ subsets.

The sequenced template was cDNA made from the entire isolated RNA. Produced via immunoSEQ multiplex PCR; TCRdb's table is partial and in-frame only. Of about 180,000 clones in the sample, around 7.8% were seen once. CD45RO/CCR7/CD25/CD127/CD95/CD27 separated CD4+ naive, central memory, regulatory and stem cell-like memory cells by sorting. All sorted populations exceeded 95% purity. Worth noting for this clone: The antigen is undetermined.

Sequenced material: central memory CD4+ T cells from blood. The TCR was taken from a woman between 35 and 50 years old with type 1 diabetes.

CDR3 nucleotides: TGTGCCAGCAGCGCACAAGCGGGAGGTGGGACAGATACGCAGTATTTT. The encoded protein is CASSAQAGGGTDTQYF. This chain joins TRBV7-2 and TRBJ2-3, with TRBD2 matching over 9 bases. Unmatched junction bases numbered 9, after V lost 5 bases and J lost 3 bases. Germline CDR1 SGHTA, CDR2 FQGNSA. The CDR3 totals 16 residues.